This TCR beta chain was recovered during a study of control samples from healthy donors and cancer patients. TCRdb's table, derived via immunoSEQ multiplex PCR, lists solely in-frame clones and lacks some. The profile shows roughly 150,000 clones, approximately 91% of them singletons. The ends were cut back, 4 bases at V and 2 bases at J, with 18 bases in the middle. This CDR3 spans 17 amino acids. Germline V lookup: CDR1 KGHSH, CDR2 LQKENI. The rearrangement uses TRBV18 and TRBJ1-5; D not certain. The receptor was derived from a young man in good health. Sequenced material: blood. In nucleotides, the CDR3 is TGTGCCAGCTCACGAGGCATCTCAAAGAGACGCAATCAGCCCCAGCATTTT. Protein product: CASSRGISKRRNQPQHF.